This T cell receptor beta chain was observed in a study of CD8+CD57+ T cells in acquired aplastic anemia. Background on the study: Mean read depth for CD4+ cells from healthy donors was around 9.9 million.

Genomic DNA served as template for TCR beta VDJ and CDR3 profiling. Each CDR3 protein gets one entry after TCRdb re-called the reads with MiXCR. This sample has approximately 170,000 distinct CDR3 sequences; around 59% occur once, and the top ten carry approximately 15%. This CDR3 contains 15 residues. Germline V gene sequence: CDR1 MNHEY, CDR2 SVGAGI. V was clipped by 5 bases and J by 5 bases, with 16 bases between them. Source material: sorted CD4+, CD8+, or CD8+CD57+ T cells (not recorded which) from PBMCs. This receptor was obtained from a human donor in good health, serving as a control. V and J are TRBV6-5 and TRBJ1-5, with D maybe TRBD1 (6 bases). The CDR3, as DNA: TGTGCCAGCAGTCAGGGGAGGGCGGCATATCAGCCCCAGCATTTT. Amino acids: CASSQGRAAYQPQHF.